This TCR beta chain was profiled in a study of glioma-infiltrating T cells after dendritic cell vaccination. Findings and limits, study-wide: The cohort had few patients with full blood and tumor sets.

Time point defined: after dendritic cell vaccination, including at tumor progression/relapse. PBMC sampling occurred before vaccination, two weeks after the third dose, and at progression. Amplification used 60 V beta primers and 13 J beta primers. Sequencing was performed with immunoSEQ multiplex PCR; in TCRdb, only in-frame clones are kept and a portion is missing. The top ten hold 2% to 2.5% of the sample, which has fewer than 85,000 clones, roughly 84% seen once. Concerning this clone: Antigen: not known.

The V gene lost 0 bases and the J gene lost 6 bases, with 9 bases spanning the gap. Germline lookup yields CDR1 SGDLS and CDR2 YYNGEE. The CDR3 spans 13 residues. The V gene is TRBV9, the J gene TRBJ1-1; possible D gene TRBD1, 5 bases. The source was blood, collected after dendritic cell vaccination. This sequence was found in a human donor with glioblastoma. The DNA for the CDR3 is TGTGCCAGCAGCGTAGCGCCAGGGTCTGAAGCTTTCTTT. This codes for CASSVAPGSEAFF.